The 20 T cell receptor beta chains presented below share a single source sample, sequenced in a study of T cell responses to AZD1222 COVID-19 vaccine. The data were produced by immunoSEQ multiplex PCR, yet TCRdb's version contains in-frame clones alone and is incomplete. The table lists approximately 170,000 clones, more than 80% of them singletons. This sample comprised peripheral blood, obtained on day 0 of AZD1222 vaccination. These receptors were collected from an adult in good health.

CDR3 sequence: CATSDATETSLYEQYF. In DNA form, the CDR3 reads TGTGCCACCAGTGATGCGACAGAAACCTCCCTCTACGAGCAGTACTTC. This sequence joins TRBV24-1 and TRBJ2-7; maybe TRBD1 (5 bases). The CDR3 has 16 amino acids. Germline CDR1 reads KGHDR; CDR2 reads SFDVKD. V was shortened by 3 bases and J by 3 bases, with 17 bases between the two germline ends.

The genes are TRBV5-6 and TRBJ2-7, with TRBD1 matching 8 bases. Germline CDR1 reads SGHDT; CDR2 reads YYEEEE. With 3 bases clipped from V and 5 bases from J, the junction kept 10 bases outside the gene matches. The CDR3 contains 15 residues. The CDR3 here is CASSWTGQGLHEQYV. As DNA, the CDR3 is TGTGCCAGCAGCTGGACCGGACAGGGACTCCACGAGCAGTACGTC.

The chain carries TRBV27 and TRBJ1-4, with D tentatively TRBD1 (5 bases). Deletions cut 3 bases from V and 8 bases from J, with 10 bases between. The CDR3 has 13 amino acids. Germline CDR1 MNHEY, CDR2 SMNVEV (reference sequence). CDR3 loop: CASSFGGNEKLFF. The CDR3 nucleotides read TGTGCCAGCAGTTTTGGGGGGAACGAAAAACTGTTTTTT.

This clone was observed a handful of times. The chain has TRBV3-1 (or the pseudogene TRBV3-2) and TRBJ1-1; D remains ambiguous. The CDR3 consists of 16 residues. Between the trimmed V and J ends, which lost 3 bases and 3 bases, there was a span of 17 bases. Germline CDR1 and CDR2: LGHDT and YNNKEL (reference sequence). As DNA, the CDR3 is TGTGCCAGCAGCCAGGATCCCGGGATCGGGGACACTGAAGCTTTCTTT. Translation gives CASSQDPGIGDTEAFF.

This clone was picked up one time. In DNA, the CDR3 is TGTGCCAGCAGTTATTCAGGGGGTACGGGGGAGACCCAGTACTTC. Translating gives CASSYSGGTGETQYF. The rearrangement joins TRBV6-5 to TRBJ2-5, with 7 bases lining up with TRBD1. Germline V lookup: CDR1 MNHEY, CDR2 SVGAGI. The junction had 9 bases not matched to a gene; V was cut back by 3 bases and J by 5 bases. This CDR3 is built from 15 residues.

The chain combines TRBV5-4 with TRBJ2-3, with 9 bases aligning to TRBD2. From germline, CDR1 is SGHNT and CDR2 YYREEE (reference sequence). With 5 bases clipped from V and 0 bases from J, the junction kept 4 bases outside the gene matches. The CDR3 length is 15 residues. The CDR3 loop is CASRLRGGSTDTQYF. The CDR3 coding sequence is TGTGCCAGCAGACTGCGGGGGGGGAGCACAGATACGCAGTATTTT.

This chain uses TRBV19 with TRBJ2-1; 7 bases match TRBD1. V shed 6 bases and J 3 bases; nucleotides not matched to a gene: 5. The germline V gene has CDR1 LNHDA and CDR2 SQIVND (reference sequence). This CDR3 contains 14 residues. CDR3 amino acids: CASSMTGNYNEQFF. The DNA of the CDR3 is TGTGCCAGTAGCATGACAGGGAACTACAATGAGCAGTTCTTC.

This chain uses TRBV10-3 with TRBJ2-5; maybe TRBD2 (5 bases). This CDR3 spans 13 amino acids. V was cut by 0 bases and J by 3 bases, with 5 bases left in between. Germline CDR1 ENHRY, CDR2 SYGVKD. CDR3 coding DNA: TGTGCCATCAGTGAGTCGCGGGAAGAGACCCAGTACTTC. Translating it yields CAISESREETQYF.

This chain joins TRBV19 and TRBJ1-5; TRBD1 agrees at 7 bases. Germline CDR1 reads LNHDA; CDR2 reads SQIVND (reference sequence). This CDR3 comprises 13 residues. V was clipped by 6 bases and J by 4 bases; unmatched bases: 3. This chain's CDR3 is CASSLTGNQPQHF. As DNA, the CDR3 is TGTGCCAGTAGCCTGACAGGGAATCAGCCCCAGCATTTT.

This clone has just a few counts. The gene calls are TRBV19 and TRBJ2-3; 8 bases fit TRBD2. Trimming took 6 bases from V and 0 from J; bases not matched to a gene: 11. The germline CDR1 and CDR2 sequences are LNHDA and SQIVND (reference sequence). The CDR3 is 17 amino acids. The CDR3 loop is CASSGGAWGRSTDTQYF. In DNA, the CDR3 is TGTGCCAGTAGCGGGGGGGCGTGGGGTCGGAGCACAGATACGCAGTATTTT.

The V call is TRBV5-4, the J call TRBJ2-7, with 9 nucleotides matching TRBD1. The CDR3 is made up of 15 amino acids. V dropped 4 bases and J dropped 1; count of bases not matched to a gene: 6. The V gene's germline CDR1 is SGHNT and CDR2 YYREEE (reference sequence). CDR3 sequence reads: CASSQGQGRSYEQYF. CDR3 sequence (DNA): TGTGCCAGCAGCCAGGGACAGGGTAGGTCCTACGAGCAGTACTTC.

A single count supports this clone. The CDR3 nucleotides are TGTGCCAGCAGCTGGAAACAGGGATCAGTAGGCGAAGCTTTCTTT. Amino acids: CASSWKQGSVGEAFF. The V and J genes are TRBV7-8 and TRBJ1-1, with a possible D match to TRBD1 (6 bases). The CDR3 spans 15 residues. Germline V gene lookup returns CDR1 SGHVS and CDR2 FQNEAQ. V lost 4 bases to trimming and J lost 8 bases, with 20 bases between them.

The J gene is TRBJ1-1, the V gene TRBV5-1, with 7 bases aligning to TRBD1. V trimming: 1 base; J trimming: 5 bases; junction bases outside the gene matches: 8. Germline CDR1 is SGHRS and CDR2 is YFSETQ. The CDR3 consists of 15 residues. The CDR3 DNA reads TGCGCCAGCAGCTTGTCCCCTTCGACAGGGACTGAAGCTTTCTTT. It encodes CASSLSPSTGTEAFF.

This sequence joins TRBV9 and TRBJ2-7; D may match TRBD1 or TRBD2 (5 bases each). The germline V gene encodes CDR1 SGDLS and CDR2 YYNGEE. The CDR3 sequence is 15 residues long. V lost 3 bases to trimming and J lost 4 bases, with 17 bases between them. The CDR3 bases are TGTGCCAGCAGCGCAGGGACGGGGTCAGTTTACGAGCAGTACTTC. Its protein product is CASSAGTGSVYEQYF.

The chain recombines TRBV5-1 with TRBJ1-4; D remains ambiguous. V gave up 1 base and J gave up 7 bases, with 11 bases separating them. CDR1 is SGHRS and CDR2 is YFSETQ in the germline V gene. The CDR3 runs to 14 residues. The CDR3 coding sequence is TGCGCCAGCAGCTTGCTCCACTCCGGTGAAAAACTGTTTTTT. It codes for CASSLLHSGEKLFF.

J is TRBJ1-5 and V is TRBV6-1; D not certain. Trimming pared 2 bases from V and 12 bases from J, leaving 14 bases between. The CDR3 length is 13 residues. Germline lookup yields CDR1 MNHNS and CDR2 SASEGT. DNA for the CDR3: TGTGCCAGCAGTGAACGTCCGGGAGCGGACCAGCATTTT. Amino acid sequence: CASSERPGADQHF.

The J gene is TRBJ1-1, the V gene TRBV9; D unclear. CDR1 SGDLS and CDR2 YYNGEE come from the germline V gene. This CDR3 is built from 13 residues. Trimming cost V 4 bases and J 6 bases, with 13 bases left between them. The CDR3 here is CASSSARGPEAFF. As DNA, the CDR3 is TGTGCCAGCAGCTCAGCTCGAGGACCTGAAGCTTTCTTT. Full variable domain (outside the CDR3, taken from reference TRBV9 and TRBJ1-1): DSGVTQTPKHLITATGQRVTLRCSPRSGDLSVYWYQQSLDQGLQFLIQYYNGEERAKGNILERFSAQQFPDLHSELNLSSLELGDSALYFCASSSARGPEAFFGQGTRLTVV.

The gene calls are TRBV7-9 and TRBJ1-1, with D unclear. CDR1 is SEHNR and CDR2 is FQNEAQ in the germline V gene (reference sequence). V was cut by 1 base and J by 6 bases, with 12 bases left in between. CDR3 length: 14 residues. CDR3 region: CASSLVLSGAEAFF. The CDR3 DNA sequence: TGTGCCAGCAGCTTAGTCCTCAGTGGCGCTGAAGCTTTCTTT.

In its sample, this clone was seen once. The chain uses TRBV11-3 and TRBJ2-5; D remains unclear. This CDR3 comprises 14 residues. Trimming removed 10 bases from V and 5 bases from J, with 20 bases in between. The germline gives CDR1 SGHNT, CDR2 YENEEA. CDR3 residues: CATEDLVCEETQYF. CDR3 in DNA: TGTGCCACCGAAGACCTGGTGTGTGAGGAGACCCAGTACTTC.

The V gene is TRBV6-4, the J gene TRBJ2-1; 7 bases are shared with TRBD1. CDR3 length equals 14 residues. The trim removed 4 bases at V and 2 bases at J, leaving 2 bases unmatched. Germline CDR1 MRHNA, CDR2 SNTAGT. CDR3 sequence (DNA): TGTGCCAGCAGTGGGGACAGCCCCTACAATGAGCAGTTCTTC. Translated: CASSGDSPYNEQFF.